This section outlines one T cell receptor (beta chain) sequence together with its context. The entry originates in a study of PD-L1 blockade in urothelial cancer. Study as a whole: Between 0 and 3 prior chemotherapy regimens had been given to patients.

The CDR3 spans 17 residues. Looked up from germline, CDR1 is SGHVS and CDR2 is FQNEAQ. V shed 4 bases and J 0 bases; nucleotides not matched to a gene: 6. The time point denotes: pretreatment peripheral blood. Repertoires were generated with immunoSEQ multiplex PCR, while TCRdb's copy carries only in-frame clones and drops some. This table holds about 81,000 clones, about 89% found once. Sequencing was performed on PBMCs, taken around atezolizumab (anti-PD-L1) treatment. The chain uses TRBV7-8 and TRBJ1-4, with TRBD1 identical over 9 bases. This clonotype was obtained from an elderly woman with urothelial cancer. This CDR3 is CASSSGQGTATNEKLFF. The CDR3 nucleotides are TGTGCCAGCAGCTCTGGACAGGGGACTGCAACTAATGAAAAACTGTTTTTT.